This TCR beta chain was sequenced for a study of blood T cell repertoires in COVID-19. The ends lost 5 bases at V and 6 bases at J; junction bases unmatched: 3. CDR1 is SEHNR and CDR2 is FQNEAQ in the germline V gene (reference sequence). The CDR3 consists of 13 residues. Sequencing was performed with immunoSEQ multiplex PCR; in TCRdb, only in-frame clones are kept and a portion is missing. The sample lists around 300,000 clones, just under 90% seen once, with 1.5% to 2% in the top ten. This rearrangement joins TRBV7-9 to TRBJ2-3, with 9 bases aligning to TRBD1. Source material: PBMCs or T cells enriched from blood (not recorded which). This TCR was recovered from a woman aged 55-70 years who had recovered from COVID-19. This CDR3 is CASSLGTGDTQYF. The DNA of the CDR3 is TGTGCCAGCAGCCTCGGGACAGGGGATACGCAGTATTTT.